One and the same sample provided the 10 T cell receptor delta chains below, sequenced in a study of Vδ1+ human thymocytes. The template was reverse-transcribed extracted RNA. Pooled V-gene forward primers with one constant-region reverse primer generated the CDR3 amplicons by multiplex PCR. TCRdb re-processed the multiplex PCR reads via CATT. This table has around 26,000 delta-chain clones, 29% appearing once. The study's findings and limits: Thymic TRG and TRD repertoires appeared highly polyclonal.

The antigens these receptors bind are not known. The sequencing sample was made of Vdelta1+ gamma-delta thymocytes from the thymus. Subset defined: FACS-sorted CD3+ TCRalphabeta- TCRVdelta1+ TCRVdelta2- thymocytes. All receptors come from a boy in the first two years of life who had congenital heart surgery.

The V and J genes are TRDV1 and TRDJ1; tentatively, D is TRDD2 (5 bases). V shed 4 bases and J shed 3 bases, with 39 bases lying between them. CDR1 is TSWWSYY and CDR2 is QGS in the germline V gene. This CDR3 has 23 residues. For the CDR3, the DNA is TGTGCTCTTGGGGGCCCCTACGTACGCGGGCCAGCGCGGAGGGTGGCACACCCCGATAAACTCATCTTT. It translates to CALGGPYVRGPARRVAHPDKLIF.

The rearrangement uses TRDV1 and TRDJ1, with a weak D call TRDD3 (6 bases). Per the germline V gene, CDR1 is TSWWSYY and CDR2 is QGS. V was clipped by 2 bases and J by 0 bases, with 28 bases between them. CDR3 size: 21 residues. For the CDR3, the DNA is TGTGCTCTTGGGGAAATGAGCCCCCCCGGGGATCCATTGTATCACACCGATAAACTCATCTTT. Its translation is CALGEMSPPGDPLYHTDKLIF.

Regarding this clone: The sample has other DNA sequences that encode this CDR3 too. The chain couples TRDV1 to TRDJ1; perhaps TRDD2 as D (5 bases). Germline V gene sequence: CDR1 TSWWSYY, CDR2 QGS. V was cut by 0 bases and J by 3 bases, with 26 bases left in between. The CDR3 contains 20 residues. This CDR3 is CALGELGLLLDLLFSDKLIF. In DNA form, the CDR3 reads TGTGCTCTTGGGGAACTAGGGCTCCTCCTAGACCTACTGTTTTCCGATAAACTCATCTTT.

This clone was counted a few times. V usage is TRDV1 and J usage is TRDJ1, with 9 nucleotides matching TRDD2. J lost 7 bases, V lost 5 bases, and 8 bases had no gene match. The CDR3 covers 14 residues. CDR1 and CDR2 from the germline V gene are TSWWSYY and QGS. Written as DNA, the CDR3 is TGTGCTCTTGGGTACCGCCCTTCCTACGGTAAACTCATCTTT. The encoded protein is CALGYRPSYGKLIF.

This clone is termed medium-sized. Other DNA sequences of this sample code for an identical CDR3. The V call is TRDV1, the J call TRDJ1; no reliable D call. The CDR3 contains 18 residues. Germline assignment: CDR1 TSWWSYY and CDR2 QGS. Trimming pared 1 base from V and 2 bases from J, leaving 20 bases between. The chain's CDR3 is CALGEPPTGYHRTDKLIF. The CDR3 DNA reads TGTGCTCTTGGGGAACCCCCCACCGGGTACCATAGGACCGATAAACTCATCTTT.

The sample holds a few counts of this clone. The V gene is TRDV1, the J gene TRDJ1; a weak D match, TRDD3 (5 bases). Germline CDR1 TSWWSYY, CDR2 QGS. Deletions cut 3 bases from V and 0 bases from J, with 26 bases between. The CDR3 has 20 residues. The CDR3 bases are TGTGCTCTTGGGGAGGGGGGCGTCCCGCTTGGAGGGGGCTACACCGATAAACTCATCTTT. Amino acid sequence: CALGEGGVPLGGGYTDKLIF.

This clone has just a few counts. The V gene is TRDV1, the J gene TRDJ1; 13 nucleotides match TRDD3. This CDR3 region has 25 residues. With V trimmed by 0 bases and J by 1 base, 26 bases remained unmatched. CDR1 and CDR2 (germline): TSWWSYY, QGS. The CDR3 nucleotides are TGTGCTCTTGGGGAACTAGTACTTCGTCCTACGGTACTGGGGGATACGCGGTTAGCCACCGATAAACTCATCTTT. Amino acids: CALGELVLRPTVLGDTRLATDKLIF.

This clone was detected a few times. The V gene is TRDV1, the J gene TRDJ1, with 9 positions matching TRDD3. The CDR3 consists of 19 residues. The ends lost 4 bases at V and 0 bases at J; junction bases unmatched: 15. Germline V gene sequence: CDR1 TSWWSYY, CDR2 QGS. This CDR3 is CALGVIPQGDTLYTDKLIF. In DNA form, the CDR3 reads TGTGCTCTTGGGGTCATTCCGCAGGGGGATACCCTGTACACCGATAAACTCATCTTT.

Turning to this clone: In the same sample, other DNA sequences code for this CDR3. V usage is TRDV1 and J usage is TRDJ1, with 9 bases matching TRDD3. Germline CDR1 reads TSWWSYY; CDR2 reads QGS. This CDR3 is built from 19 residues. V was clipped by 0 bases and J by 2 bases; unmatched bases: 13. The CDR3 region is CALGELKGGTGGRTDKLIF. The CDR3 nucleotides read TGTGCTCTTGGGGAACTGAAAGGTGGTACTGGGGGACGGACCGATAAACTCATCTTT.

Ten or more counts support this clone. The chain recombines TRDV1 with TRDJ1; 11 bases line up with TRDD3. CDR3 length: 17 residues. V shed 5 bases and J 2 bases; nucleotides not matched to a gene: 10. Germline V gene lookup returns CDR1 TSWWSYY and CDR2 QGS. CDR3 protein: CALGRRVLGDKTDKLIF. In nucleotides, the CDR3 is TGTGCTCTTGGGAGGCGGGTACTGGGGGATAAAACCGATAAACTCATCTTT.